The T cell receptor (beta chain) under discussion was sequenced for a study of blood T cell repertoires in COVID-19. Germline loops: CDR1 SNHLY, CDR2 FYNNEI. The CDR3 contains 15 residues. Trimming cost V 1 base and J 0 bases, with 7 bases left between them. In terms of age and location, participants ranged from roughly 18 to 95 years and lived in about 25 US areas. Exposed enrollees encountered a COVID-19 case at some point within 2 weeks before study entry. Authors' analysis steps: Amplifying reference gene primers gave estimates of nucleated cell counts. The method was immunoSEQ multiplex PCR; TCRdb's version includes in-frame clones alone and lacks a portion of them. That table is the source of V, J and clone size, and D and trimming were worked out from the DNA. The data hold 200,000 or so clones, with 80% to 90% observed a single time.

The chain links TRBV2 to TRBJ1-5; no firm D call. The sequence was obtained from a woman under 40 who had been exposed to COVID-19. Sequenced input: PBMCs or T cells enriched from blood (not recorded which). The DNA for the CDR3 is TGTGCCAGCAGTGAAGAGAGATATAGCAATCAGCCCCAGCATTTT. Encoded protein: CASSEERYSNQPQHF.